This paragraph reports one T cell receptor (beta chain). This sample stems from a study of blood T cell repertoires in COVID-19. Produced via immunoSEQ multiplex PCR; TCRdb's table is partial and in-frame only. The sample shows tens of thousands of clones, approximately 90% of them seen only once. Sample: peripheral blood. This receptor was obtained from a man aged 30 to 45 with acute or convalescent COVID-19.

DNA for the CDR3: TGTGCCAGCAGCGAAGGGATACGGGTGTCCTACGAGCAGTACTTC. It translates to CASSEGIRVSYEQYF. V and J are TRBV3-1 (or the pseudogene TRBV3-2) and TRBJ2-7; D not certain. The CDR3 runs 15 residues. V shed 5 bases and J shed 1 base, with 15 bases lying between them. Germline CDR1 reads LGHDT; CDR2 reads YNNKEL (reference sequence).